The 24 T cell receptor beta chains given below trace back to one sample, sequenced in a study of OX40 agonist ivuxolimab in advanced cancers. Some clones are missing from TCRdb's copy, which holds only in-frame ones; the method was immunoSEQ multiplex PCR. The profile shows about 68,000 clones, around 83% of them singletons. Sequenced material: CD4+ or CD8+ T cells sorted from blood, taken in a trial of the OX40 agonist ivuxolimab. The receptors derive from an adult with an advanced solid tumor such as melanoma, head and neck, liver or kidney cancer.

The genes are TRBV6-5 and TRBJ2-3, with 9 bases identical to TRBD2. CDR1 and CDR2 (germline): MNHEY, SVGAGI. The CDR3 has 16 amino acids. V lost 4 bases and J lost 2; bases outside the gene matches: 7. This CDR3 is CASSSPPSGITDTQYF. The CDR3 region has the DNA TGTGCCAGCAGTTCCCCCCCTAGCGGGATCACAGATACGCAGTATTTT.

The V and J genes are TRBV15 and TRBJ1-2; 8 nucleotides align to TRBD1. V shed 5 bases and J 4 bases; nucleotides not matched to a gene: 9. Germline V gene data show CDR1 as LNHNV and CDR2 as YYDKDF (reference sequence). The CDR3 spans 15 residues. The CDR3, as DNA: TGTGCCACCAGCGGGAAAAGACAGGGGTCCTATGGCTACACCTTC. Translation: CATSGKRQGSYGYTF.

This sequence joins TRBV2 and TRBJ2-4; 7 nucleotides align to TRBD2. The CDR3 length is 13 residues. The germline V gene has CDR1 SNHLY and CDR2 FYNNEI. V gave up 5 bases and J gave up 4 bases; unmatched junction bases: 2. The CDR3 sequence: CASSLAEKNIQYF. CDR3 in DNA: TGTGCCAGCAGTCTAGCGGAGAAAAACATTCAGTACTTC. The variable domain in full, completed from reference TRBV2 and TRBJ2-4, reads EPEVTQTPSHQVTQMGQEVILRCVPISNHLYFYWYRQILGQKVEFLVSFYNNEISEKSEIFDDQFSVERPDGSNFTLKIRSTKLEDSAMYFCASSLAEKNIQYFGAGTRLSVL.

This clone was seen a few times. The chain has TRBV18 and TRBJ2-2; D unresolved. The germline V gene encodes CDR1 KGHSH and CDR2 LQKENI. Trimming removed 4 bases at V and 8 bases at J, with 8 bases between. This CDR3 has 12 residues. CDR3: CASSRPQGELFF. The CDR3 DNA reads TGTGCCAGCTCACGTCCCCAAGGGGAGCTGTTTTTT.

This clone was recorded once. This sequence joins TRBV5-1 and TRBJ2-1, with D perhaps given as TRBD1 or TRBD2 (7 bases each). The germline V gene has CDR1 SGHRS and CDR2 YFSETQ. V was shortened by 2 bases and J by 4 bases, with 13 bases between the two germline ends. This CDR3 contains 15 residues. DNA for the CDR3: TGCGCCAGCAGCTTAACAGGGGAGGGGTACAATGAGCAGTTCTTC. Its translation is CASSLTGEGYNEQFF.

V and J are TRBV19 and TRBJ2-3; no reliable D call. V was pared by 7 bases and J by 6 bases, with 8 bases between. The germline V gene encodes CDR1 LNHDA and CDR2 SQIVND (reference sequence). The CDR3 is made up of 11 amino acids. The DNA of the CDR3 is TGTGCCAGTAAACTCTTGGATACGCAGTATTTT. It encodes CASKLLDTQYF.

The DNA for the CDR3 is TGTGCCAGCAGCTTAGCTAGTACAGACACCATATATTTT. The encoded protein is CASSLASTDTIYF. The chain has TRBV7-8 and TRBJ1-3; D not resolved. This CDR3 spans 13 amino acids. Trimming took off 0 bases at V and 8 bases at J, with 8 bases between the two ends. Looked up from germline, CDR1 is SGHVS and CDR2 is FQNEAQ.

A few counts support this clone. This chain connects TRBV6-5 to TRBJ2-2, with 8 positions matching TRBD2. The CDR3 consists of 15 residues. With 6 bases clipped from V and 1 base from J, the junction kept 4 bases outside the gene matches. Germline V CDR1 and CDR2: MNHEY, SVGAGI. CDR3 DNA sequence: TGTGCCAGCAGCCGGGGGGGAGGGAACACCGGGGAGCTGTTTTTT. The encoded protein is CASSRGGGNTGELFF.

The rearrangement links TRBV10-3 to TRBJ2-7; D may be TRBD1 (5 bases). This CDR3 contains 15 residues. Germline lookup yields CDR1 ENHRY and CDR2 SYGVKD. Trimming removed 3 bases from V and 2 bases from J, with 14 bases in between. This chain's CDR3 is CAISDRRVSTYEQYF. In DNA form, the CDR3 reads TGTGCCATCAGTGACCGCAGGGTATCTACCTACGAGCAGTACTTC.

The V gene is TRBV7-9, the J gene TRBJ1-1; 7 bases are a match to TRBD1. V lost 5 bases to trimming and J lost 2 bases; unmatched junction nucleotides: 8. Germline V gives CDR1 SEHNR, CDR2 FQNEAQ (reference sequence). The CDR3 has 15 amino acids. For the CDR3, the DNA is TGTGCCAGCAGCCGACAGGGAGCGATAAACACTGAAGCTTTCTTT. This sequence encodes CASSRQGAINTEAFF.

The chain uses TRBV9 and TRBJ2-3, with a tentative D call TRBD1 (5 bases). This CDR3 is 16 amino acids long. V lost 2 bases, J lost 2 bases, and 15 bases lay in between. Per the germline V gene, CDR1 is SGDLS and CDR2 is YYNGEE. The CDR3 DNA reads TGTGCCAGCAGCGTTAGGGGTAAGGGGCACACAGATACGCAGTATTTT. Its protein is CASSVRGKGHTDTQYF.

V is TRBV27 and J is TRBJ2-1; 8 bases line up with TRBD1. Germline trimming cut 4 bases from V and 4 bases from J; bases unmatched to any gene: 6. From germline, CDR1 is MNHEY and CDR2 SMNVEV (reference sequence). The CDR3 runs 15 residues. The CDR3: CASSSGTGFYNEQFF. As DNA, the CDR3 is TGTGCCAGCAGTTCCGGGACAGGTTTTTACAATGAGCAGTTCTTC.

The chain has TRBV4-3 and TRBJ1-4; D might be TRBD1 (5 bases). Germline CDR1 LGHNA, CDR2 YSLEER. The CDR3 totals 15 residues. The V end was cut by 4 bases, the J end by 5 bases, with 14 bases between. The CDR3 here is CASSPYIGGNEKLFF. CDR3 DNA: TGCGCCAGCAGCCCTTACATCGGGGGAAATGAAAAACTGTTTTTT.

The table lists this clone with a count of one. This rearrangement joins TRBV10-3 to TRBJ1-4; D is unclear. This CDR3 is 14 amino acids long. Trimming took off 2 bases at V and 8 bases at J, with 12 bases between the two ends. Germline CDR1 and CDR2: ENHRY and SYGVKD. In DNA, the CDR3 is TGTGCCATCAGTGAGAACGCGGGCGGCGAAAAACTGTTTTTT. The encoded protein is CAISENAGGEKLFF.

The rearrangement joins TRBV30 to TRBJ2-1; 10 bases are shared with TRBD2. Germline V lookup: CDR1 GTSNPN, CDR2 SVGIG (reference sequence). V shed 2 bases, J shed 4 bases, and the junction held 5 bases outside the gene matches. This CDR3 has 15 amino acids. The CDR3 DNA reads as TGTGCCTGGAGTCTCCGGACTAGCGGTTACAATGAGCAGTTCTTC. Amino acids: CAWSLRTSGYNEQFF.

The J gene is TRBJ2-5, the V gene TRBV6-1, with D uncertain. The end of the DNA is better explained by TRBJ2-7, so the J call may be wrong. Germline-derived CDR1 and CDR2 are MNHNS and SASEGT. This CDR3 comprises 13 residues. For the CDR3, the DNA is TGTGCCAGCATGGTCAGCAATGGGAACGAGCAGTACTTC. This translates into CASMVSNGNEQYF.

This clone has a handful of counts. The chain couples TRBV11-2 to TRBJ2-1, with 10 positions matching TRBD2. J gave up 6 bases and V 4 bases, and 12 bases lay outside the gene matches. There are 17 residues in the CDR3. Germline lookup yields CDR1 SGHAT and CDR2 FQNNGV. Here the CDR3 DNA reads TGTGCCAGCAGCTCCGGACTAGCGGCCCGAAGGTCCAATGAGCAGTTCTTC. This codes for CASSSGLAARRSNEQFF.

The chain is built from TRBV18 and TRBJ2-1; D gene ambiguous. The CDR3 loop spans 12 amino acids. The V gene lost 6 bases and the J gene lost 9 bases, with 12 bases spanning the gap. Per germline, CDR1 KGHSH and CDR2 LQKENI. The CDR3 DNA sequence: TGTGCCAGCTCCCCGCAGGATCTTGAGCAGTTCTTC. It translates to CASSPQDLEQFF.

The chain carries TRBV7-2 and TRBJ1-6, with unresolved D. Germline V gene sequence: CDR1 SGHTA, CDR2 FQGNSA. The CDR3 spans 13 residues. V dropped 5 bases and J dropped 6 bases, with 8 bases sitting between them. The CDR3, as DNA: TGTGCCAGCAGCCCGGGTTCTAATTCACCCCTCCACTTT. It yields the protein CASSPGSNSPLHF. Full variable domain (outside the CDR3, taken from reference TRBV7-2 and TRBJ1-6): GAGVSQSPSNKVTEKGKDVELRCDPISGHTALYWYRQSLGQGLEFLIYFQGNSAPDKSGLPSDRFSAERTGGSVSTLTIQRTQQEDSAVYLCASSPGSNSPLHFGNGTRLTVT.

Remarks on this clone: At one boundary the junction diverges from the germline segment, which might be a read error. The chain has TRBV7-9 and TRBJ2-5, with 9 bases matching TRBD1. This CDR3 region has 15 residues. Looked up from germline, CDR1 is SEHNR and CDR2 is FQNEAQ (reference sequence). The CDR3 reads CASSLWDRDQEIQYF. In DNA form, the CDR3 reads TGTGCCAGCAGCTTATGGGACAGGGACCAAGAGATCCAGTACTTC.

The CDR3, as DNA: TGCGCCAGCAGCTTGGATGGTGATAACTATGGCTACACCTTC. Amino acid sequence: CASSLDGDNYGYTF. The V and J genes are TRBV5-1 and TRBJ1-2; D not resolved. Trimming cost V 0 bases and J 1 base, with 7 bases left between them. Germline-derived CDR1 and CDR2 are SGHRS and YFSETQ. The CDR3 is made up of 14 amino acids.

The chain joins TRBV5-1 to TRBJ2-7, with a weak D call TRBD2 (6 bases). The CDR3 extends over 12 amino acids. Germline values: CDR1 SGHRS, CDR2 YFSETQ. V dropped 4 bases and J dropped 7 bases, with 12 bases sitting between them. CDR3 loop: CASSPGGGEQYF. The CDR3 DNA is TGCGCCAGCAGCCCCGGAGGAGGGGAGCAGTACTTC.

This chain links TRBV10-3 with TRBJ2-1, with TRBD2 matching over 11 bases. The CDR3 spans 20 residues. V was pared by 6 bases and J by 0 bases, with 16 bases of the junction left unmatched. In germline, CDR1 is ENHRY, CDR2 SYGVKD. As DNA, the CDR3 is TGTGCCATCAGGACTGGAACCGGGACTAGCGGAGGAGGCTCCTACAATGAGCAGTTCTTC. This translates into CAIRTGTGTSGGGSYNEQFF.

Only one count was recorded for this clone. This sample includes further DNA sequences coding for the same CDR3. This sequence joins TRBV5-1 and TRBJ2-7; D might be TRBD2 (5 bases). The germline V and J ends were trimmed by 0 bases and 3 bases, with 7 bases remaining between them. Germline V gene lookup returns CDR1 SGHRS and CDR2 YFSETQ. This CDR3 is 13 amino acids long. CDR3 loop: CASSLGTGYEQYF. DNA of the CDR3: TGCGCCAGCAGCTTGGGGACTGGCTACGAGCAGTACTTC.